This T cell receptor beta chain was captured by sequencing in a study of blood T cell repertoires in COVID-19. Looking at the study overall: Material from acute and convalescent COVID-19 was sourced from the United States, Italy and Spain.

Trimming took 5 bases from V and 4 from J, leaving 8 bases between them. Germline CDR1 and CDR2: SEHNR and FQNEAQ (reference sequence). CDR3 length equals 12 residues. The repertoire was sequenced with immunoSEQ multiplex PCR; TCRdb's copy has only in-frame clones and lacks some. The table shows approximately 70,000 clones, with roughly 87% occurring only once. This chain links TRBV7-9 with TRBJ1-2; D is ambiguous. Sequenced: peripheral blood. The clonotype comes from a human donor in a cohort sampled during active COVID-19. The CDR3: CASSASGYGYTF. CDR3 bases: TGTGCCAGCAGCGCCTCGGGCTATGGCTACACCTTC.